This T cell receptor (beta chain) emerged from a study of T cell clonotyping in hematopoietic cell transplantation. Overall study findings and caveats: Pathologically expanded recipient clonotypes increased progressively from day 30 to day 180 as diversity fell. No sorting was done, leaving CD4 and CD8 contributions mixed. Higher Inverse Simpson Index values in graft donor and pretransplant recipient predicted broader posttransplant TCR diversity.

As to time point: recipient sample about 28 days before transplant, after cytoreduction. Samples: about 28 days before transplant, then days 30, 100 and 180 after. Clones were read by immunoSEQ multiplex PCR, and TCRdb kept only the in-frame ones, dropping some. The table includes tens of thousands of clones, roughly 85% detected once. Germline V gene lookup returns CDR1 MNHEY and CDR2 SVGAGI. This CDR3 has 15 amino acids. J was trimmed by 7 bases and V by 0 bases; bases with no gene match: 5. Turning to this clone: Its specificity is unknown.

The rearrangement links TRBV6-5 to TRBJ2-5; TRBD1 agrees at 10 bases. This TCR came from a man aged 60-69 years with acute myeloid leukemia. Some clones in this sample may be carry-over from other donors' samples. The starting material was peripheral blood mononuclear cells, obtained before stem cell transplant. This CDR3 reads CASSYSRDRGRTQYF. CDR3 coding DNA: TGTGCCAGCAGTTACTCGAGGGACAGGGGCCGGACCCAGTACTTC.